Following are 22 T cell receptor beta chains from one sample sequenced in a study of CD8 T cells in Susac syndrome. Random-hexamer reverse transcription was applied to about 0.5 to 1 ug RNA. TCRdb reprocessed the immunoSEQ multiplex PCR reads with MiXCR, giving one entry per CDR3 protein. The sample shows approximately 180,000 distinct CDR3 sequences, approximately 96% of them seen only once. Sequencing input: CD4+ T cells from PBMCs. The receptors come from a human donor with multiple sclerosis.

This chain joins TRBV7-9 and TRBJ1-2; the D gene is possibly TRBD1 (6 bases). The germline CDR1 and CDR2 sequences are SEHNR and FQNEAQ (reference sequence). This CDR3 contains 16 residues. The germline V and J ends were trimmed by 5 bases and 4 bases, with 20 bases remaining between them. The CDR3 region is CASSGRQVTTTYGYTF. Written as DNA, the CDR3 is TGTGCCAGCAGCGGACGACAGGTCACCACTACCTATGGCTACACCTTC.

V gene TRBV15 combines with J gene TRBJ1-3; D is ambiguous. V was shortened by 0 bases and J by 0 bases, with 9 bases between the two germline ends. CDR1 LNHNV and CDR2 YYDKDF come from the germline V gene (reference sequence). The CDR3 is 16 residues long. CDR3 loop: CATSRDPQLSGNTIYF. The CDR3 coding sequence is TGTGCCACCAGCAGAGATCCACAGCTCTCTGGAAACACCATATATTTT.

This chain links TRBV30 with TRBJ2-3, with D perhaps given as TRBD1 or TRBD2 (6 bases each). Germline V gene sequence: CDR1 GTSNPN, CDR2 SVGIG (reference sequence). The CDR3 covers 15 residues. The V gene lost 5 bases and the J gene lost 3 bases, with 18 bases spanning the gap. The CDR3 region is CAWRGPKKTTDTQYF. The DNA of the CDR3 is TGTGCCTGGCGGGGGCCCAAGAAAACAACAGATACGCAGTATTTT.

The chain combines TRBV27 with TRBJ1-6; D ambiguous. From germline, CDR1 is MNHEY and CDR2 SMNVEV (reference sequence). The CDR3 length is 17 residues. Trimming took off 2 bases at V and 6 bases at J, with 17 bases between the two ends. CDR3 nucleotides: TGTGCCAGCAGTTTAGGCCCCCCGGGTCCTTCTAATTCACCCCTCCACTTT. Amino acids: CASSLGPPGPSNSPLHF.

The J gene is TRBJ2-2, the V gene TRBV25-1; TRBD2 aligns across 14 bases. CDR3 size: 15 residues. Per the germline V gene, CDR1 is MGHDK and CDR2 is SYGVNS. Trimming at V came to 3 bases and at J to 13 bases, leaving 7 bases not matched to a gene. Written as DNA, the CDR3 is TGTGCCAGCAGTGAGGCTGGGACTAGCGGGGGAAGGCTGTTTTTT. This codes for CASSEAGTSGGRLFF.

The chain is built from TRBV7-9 and TRBJ2-7; 10 nucleotides match TRBD1. V lost 1 base, J lost 7 bases, and 7 bases stayed unmatched. Germline assignment: CDR1 SEHNR and CDR2 FQNEAQ (reference sequence). This CDR3 is built from 15 residues. CDR3 bases: TGTGCCAGCAGCTTAGGACAGGGGGCATCGGGGGAGCAGTACTTC. Its protein is CASSLGQGASGEQYF.

V and J are TRBV29-1 and TRBJ1-2, with a weak D call TRBD1 (5 bases). Germline V gene sequence: CDR1 SQVTM, CDR2 ANQGSEA. The length of the CDR3 is 12 residues. V dropped 5 bases and J dropped 3 bases, with 10 bases sitting between them. Here the CDR3 reads CSVMGRDYGYTF. CDR3 sequence (DNA): TGCAGCGTTATGGGACGGGACTATGGCTACACCTTC.

This chain joins TRBV15 and TRBJ2-3; TRBD2 is a possible D gene (7 bases). This CDR3 region has 15 residues. V was trimmed by 5 bases and J by 1 base, leaving 13 bases between them. Germline V gives CDR1 LNHNV, CDR2 YYDKDF (reference sequence). The CDR3 here is CATSGRGGGTDTQYF. The DNA for the CDR3 is TGTGCCACCAGCGGCCGAGGGGGGGGCACAGATACGCAGTATTTT.

The rearrangement joins TRBV29-1 to TRBJ2-5; D gene uncertain. Trimming took off 4 bases at V and 3 bases at J, with 9 bases between the two ends. Looked up from germline, CDR1 is SQVTM and CDR2 is ANQGSEA. The CDR3 sequence is 12 residues long. The CDR3 reads CSVAQIKETQYF. CDR3 DNA sequence: TGCAGCGTTGCACAGATAAAAGAGACCCAGTACTTC.

This chain joins TRBV6-2 or TRBV6-3 and TRBJ1-5; D possibly corresponds to TRBD1 (5 bases). The CDR3 has 15 residues. Per the germline V gene, CDR1 is MNHEY and CDR2 is SVGEGT. Trimming cost V 7 bases and J 5 bases, with 18 bases left between them. The CDR3 protein is CASNSPRVEDQPQHF. In DNA form, the CDR3 reads TGTGCCAGCAATTCCCCCAGGGTGGAGGATCAGCCCCAGCATTTT.

The V call is TRBV11-2, the J call TRBJ2-1; 7 nucleotides line up with TRBD2. This CDR3 has 16 amino acids. The germline V gene encodes CDR1 SGHAT and CDR2 FQNNGV. The ends lost 2 bases at V and 7 bases at J; junction bases unmatched: 11. CDR3 region: CASSLPSRPGGNEQFF. The CDR3 DNA follows: TGTGCCAGCAGCTTACCGAGTCGGCCCGGGGGGAATGAGCAGTTCTTC.

This chain uses TRBV27 with TRBJ1-6, with D unresolved. The germline V gene encodes CDR1 MNHEY and CDR2 SMNVEV (reference sequence). This CDR3 has 13 residues. V was pared by 0 bases and J by 10 bases, with 7 bases between. The CDR3 DNA follows: TGTGCCAGCAGTTTATCGTCCTTGTCACCCCTCCACTTT. This gives the protein CASSLSSLSPLHF.

The chain links TRBV20-1 to TRBJ1-5; D might be TRBD1 (6 bases). V shed 6 bases and J shed 2 bases, with 11 bases lying between them. CDR3 length equals 13 residues. Germline V gives CDR1 DFQATT, CDR2 SNEGSKA (reference sequence). This CDR3 is CSAQTGGNQPQHF. The CDR3 nucleotides are TGCAGTGCACAGACAGGAGGCAATCAGCCCCAGCATTTT.

CDR3 bases: TGCAGTGCTAGGGGTTTAGCGGGAACCACAGATACGCAGTATTTT. Protein product: CSARGLAGTTDTQYF. The rearrangement links TRBV20-1 to TRBJ2-3, with 8 bases fitting TRBD2. This CDR3 region has 15 residues. The trim removed 3 bases at V and 2 bases at J, leaving 7 bases unmatched. Germline CDR1 reads DFQATT; CDR2 reads SNEGSKA (reference sequence).

The J gene is TRBJ2-3, the V gene TRBV29-1, with 8 bases aligning to TRBD1. Germline V gene sequence: CDR1 SQVTM, CDR2 ANQGSEA. The CDR3 has 15 amino acids. CDR3 bases: TGCACCGCCGAGGGGGTAGGGACAGGTACAGATACGCAGTATTTT. Amino acids: CTAEGVGTGTDTQYF.

In DNA form, the CDR3 reads TGCAGTGCTAATCGGGACTTCACCGGGGAGCTGTTTTTT. Residues: CSANRDFTGELFF. V is TRBV20-1 and J is TRBJ2-2, with a tentative D call TRBD2 (6 bases). The V end was cut by 4 bases, the J end by 4 bases, with 10 bases between. The V gene's germline CDR1 is DFQATT and CDR2 SNEGSKA (reference sequence). The CDR3 consists of 13 residues.

V and J are TRBV29-1 and TRBJ1-1, with unresolved D. Germline CDR1 reads SQVTM; CDR2 reads ANQGSEA. This CDR3 has 10 residues. V was pared by 7 bases and J by 7 bases, with 10 bases between. The DNA for the CDR3 is TGCAGCGGAACAAGACTTGAAGCTTTCTTT. Its protein product is CSGTRLEAFF.

The chain uses TRBV21-1 and TRBJ1-5. TRBV21-1 constitutes a pseudogene. This CDR3 spans 10 amino acids. The CDR3 region is CASINQPQHF. CDR3 DNA sequence: TGTGCCAGCATAAATCAGCCCCAGCATTTT.

The chain recombines TRBV27 with TRBJ2-2, with unresolved D. V was trimmed by 3 bases and J by 0 bases, leaving 8 bases between them. The CDR3 totals 15 residues. Germline loops: CDR1 MNHEY, CDR2 SMNVEV (reference sequence). The CDR3 reads CASSFLGSNTGELFF. CDR3 DNA sequence: TGTGCCAGCAGTTTTTTGGGGTCGAACACCGGGGAGCTGTTTTTT.

This clonotype has just a few counts. The chain couples TRBV6-2 or TRBV6-3 to TRBJ1-1; unclear D gene. Germline V gene sequence: CDR1 MNHEY, CDR2 SVGEGT. V lost 3 bases and J lost 5, with 10 bases in between. The CDR3 contains 13 residues. This chain's CDR3 is CASSYFTRTEAFF. The DNA of the CDR3 is TGTGCCAGCAGTTATTTCACCAGGACTGAAGCTTTCTTT.

This chain joins TRBV25-1 and TRBJ2-2; the D gene is possibly TRBD1 (5 bases). Trimming left V 10 bases short and J 13 bases short, with 16 bases between. Germline assignment: CDR1 MGHDK and CDR2 SYGVNS. This CDR3 is built from 11 residues. CDR3 bases: TGTGCCACCAGGGAAGCAGCAGGGCTGTTTTTT. Translation: CATREAAGLFF.

This chain connects TRBV5-1 to TRBJ2-1; 11 bases are shared with TRBD2. With V trimmed by 4 bases and J by 6 bases, 3 bases remained unmatched. In germline, CDR1 is SGHRS, CDR2 YFSETQ. This CDR3 region has 14 residues. CDR3: CASSVTSGVNEQFF. Here the CDR3 DNA reads TGCGCCAGCAGCGTGACTAGCGGGGTCAATGAGCAGTTCTTC.